The 16 T cell receptor beta chains listed next were all sequenced from one sample in a study of T cell changes during pregnancy in multiple sclerosis. Measured with immunoSEQ multiplex PCR; TCRdb has only the in-frame clones, and not every one. Of 55,000 to 70,000 clones in the sample, around nine tenths were seen once. Sequenced here: CD4+ T cells from peripheral blood mononuclear cells, sampled in the third trimester of pregnancy. These TCRs come from a female donor with multiple sclerosis, enrolled in a pregnancy study.

The chain carries TRBV7-9 and TRBJ1-4; 7 bases are a match to TRBD1. V was clipped by 4 bases and J by 5 bases; unmatched bases: 7. Looked up from germline, CDR1 is SEHNR and CDR2 is FQNEAQ (reference sequence). The CDR3 has 15 amino acids. CDR3 in DNA: TGTGCCAGCAGCTCAAACAACAGGGGCAATGAAAAACTGTTTTTT. This sequence encodes CASSSNNRGNEKLFF. Complete variable domain (other parts from reference TRBV7-9 and TRBJ1-4): DTGVSQNPRHKITKRGQNVTFRCDPISEHNRLYWYRQTLGQGPEFLTYFQNEAQLEKSRLLSDRFSAERPKGSFSTLEIQRTEQGDSAMYLCASSSNNRGNEKLFFGSGTQLSVL.

The V call is TRBV19, the J call TRBJ1-2; D might be TRBD1 (5 bases). The germline V and J ends were trimmed by 5 bases and 4 bases, with 14 bases remaining between them. The CDR3 spans 14 residues. Looked up from germline, CDR1 is LNHDA and CDR2 is SQIVND (reference sequence). DNA of the CDR3: TGTGCCAGTAGTGACTTCTCCGGGGGCTATGGCTACACCTTC. It codes for CASSDFSGGYGYTF. Combining the CDR3 with reference TRBV19 and TRBJ1-2 gives the whole variable domain DGGITQSPKYLFRKEGQNVTLSCEQNLNHDAMYWYRQDPGQGLRLIYYSQIVNDFQKGDIAEGYSVSREKKESFPLTVTSAQKNPTAFYLCASSDFSGGYGYTFGSGTRLTVV.

The rearrangement links TRBV30 to TRBJ1-6; TRBD1 matches at 8 bases. Germline CDR1 GTSNPN, CDR2 SVGIG (reference sequence). Unmatched junction bases numbered 3, after V lost 2 bases and J lost 6 bases. The CDR3 runs 14 residues. CDR3 in amino acids: CAWSQGQVNSPLHF. The CDR3 nucleotides read TGTGCCTGGAGTCAGGGACAGGTTAATTCACCCCTCCACTTT. Combining the CDR3 with reference TRBV30 and TRBJ1-6 gives the whole variable domain SQTIHQWPATLVQPVGSPLSLECTVEGTSNPNLYWYRQAAGRGLQLLFYSVGIGQISSEVPQNLSASRPQDRQFILSSKKLLLSDSGFYLCAWSQGQVNSPLHFGNGTRLTVT.

The count of this clone is one. This chain connects TRBV6-5 to TRBJ1-2, with D possibly being TRBD1 (6 bases). V lost 4 bases and J lost 7, with 16 bases in between. Germline V CDR1 and CDR2: MNHEY, SVGAGI. This CDR3 has 14 residues. CDR3 sequence reads: CASSSSQGKAGYTF. The CDR3 DNA reads as TGTGCCAGCAGTTCCTCACAGGGAAAGGCTGGCTACACCTTC.

The chain recombines TRBV7-2 with TRBJ2-5; TRBD1 is a possible D gene (5 bases). Trimming pared 8 bases from V and 5 bases from J, leaving 18 bases between. The CDR3 extends over 14 amino acids. Germline V gene data show CDR1 as SGHTA and CDR2 as FQGNSA. The CDR3 region is CASCTPGRLETQYF. CDR3 nucleotide sequence: TGTGCCAGCTGTACTCCAGGGCGGTTGGAGACCCAGTACTTC.

V usage is TRBV30 and J usage is TRBJ1-5; D is unresolved. Per germline, CDR1 GTSNPN and CDR2 SVGIG (reference sequence). The V gene lost 0 bases and the J gene lost 7 bases, with 10 bases spanning the gap. The CDR3 covers 13 residues. CDR3 region: CAWSVAGNQPQHF. In DNA form, the CDR3 reads TGTGCCTGGAGTGTGGCGGGGAACCAGCCCCAGCATTTT.

J is TRBJ2-2 and V is TRBV2; 11 positions agree with TRBD1. The germline V gene has CDR1 SNHLY and CDR2 FYNNEI. V lost 8 bases to trimming and J lost 6 bases; unmatched junction nucleotides: 11. The CDR3 length is 16 residues. CDR3 DNA: TGTGCCAGCGATCCCGGGACAGGGGGATTTGCCGGGGAGCTGTTTTTT. It translates to CASDPGTGGFAGELFF.

The V call is TRBV19, the J call TRBJ2-6, with TRBD1 matching 12 bases. V gave up 3 bases and J gave up 2 bases; unmatched junction bases: 5. The CDR3 runs 18 residues. CDR1 is LNHDA, CDR2 SQIVND, per germline (reference sequence). The CDR3 reads CASSIRDRGRTGANVLTF. Written as DNA, the CDR3 is TGTGCCAGTAGTATCCGGGACAGGGGGCGTACTGGGGCCAACGTCCTGACTTTC.

The rearrangement joins TRBV20-1 to TRBJ2-7, with a weak D call TRBD1 (6 bases). Germline V gene lookup returns CDR1 DFQATT and CDR2 SNEGSKA (reference sequence). The CDR3 spans 11 residues. The V and J ends lost 7 bases and 6 bases respectively, with 13 bases between them. Here the CDR3 reads CSGAGETEQYF. The DNA for the CDR3 is TGCAGTGGAGCAGGGGAGACCGAGCAGTACTTC.

The chain carries TRBV18 and TRBJ1-1; D is uncertain. The V and J ends lost 4 bases and 0 bases respectively, with 15 bases between them. The germline V gene has CDR1 KGHSH and CDR2 LQKENI. The CDR3 runs 16 residues. In DNA form, the CDR3 reads TGTGCCAGCTCACAGACTCTGGAACTTATGAACACTGAAGCTTTCTTT. Amino acid sequence: CASSQTLELMNTEAFF.

The V and J genes are TRBV25-1 and TRBJ1-2; tentative D call: TRBD1 (5 bases). CDR3 length: 13 amino acids. In germline, CDR1 is MGHDK, CDR2 SYGVNS. Between the trimmed V and J ends, which lost 0 bases and 7 bases, there was a span of 9 bases. In DNA form, the CDR3 reads TGTGCCAGCAGTGAATATGGGGGGGGTGGCTACACCTTC. Translated, it gives CASSEYGGGGYTF.

This chain joins TRBV6-1 and TRBJ2-1, with D perhaps matching TRBD2 (6 bases). Trimming took 7 bases from V and 4 from J, leaving 14 bases between them. There are 14 residues in the CDR3. Germline V gene data show CDR1 as MNHNS and CDR2 as SASEGT. CDR3 DNA: TGTGCCAGCAACCGGGACTGGAGTTACAATGAGCAGTTCTTC. Amino acid sequence: CASNRDWSYNEQFF.

The chain joins TRBV19 to TRBJ2-7, with TRBD1 matching over 9 bases. Germline CDR1 LNHDA, CDR2 SQIVND (reference sequence). The CDR3 has 18 amino acids. Trimming took 0 bases from V and 2 from J; bases not matched to a gene: 11. CDR3 bases: TGTGCCAGTAGTATAGATCCATCTGGACAGGGGCGGCCCTACGAGCAGTACTTC. Translating it yields CASSIDPSGQGRPYEQYF. Based on the CDR3 plus reference TRBV19 and TRBJ2-7, the full variable domain is DGGITQSPKYLFRKEGQNVTLSCEQNLNHDAMYWYRQDPGQGLRLIYYSQIVNDFQKGDIAEGYSVSREKKESFPLTVTSAQKNPTAFYLCASSIDPSGQGRPYEQYFGPGTRLTVT.

This clone occurred a few times. The chain is built from TRBV19 and TRBJ1-5, with 7 bases identical to TRBD1. The CDR3 covers 14 residues. Germline lookup yields CDR1 LNHDA and CDR2 SQIVND (reference sequence). Trimming removed 7 bases from V and 5 bases from J; junction bases left unmatched: 8. CDR3 residues: CASNPTGSDQPQHF. Written as DNA, the CDR3 is TGTGCCAGTAATCCGACAGGGTCGGATCAGCCCCAGCATTTT.

The chain joins TRBV5-6 to TRBJ1-6, with 8 bases lining up with TRBD1. Germline assignment: CDR1 SGHDT and CDR2 YYEEEE. After removal of 3 bases from V and 6 bases from J, the junction contained 17 bases not matched to a gene. CDR3 length: 19 amino acids. CDR3 region: CASSSYLGQGTRGNSPLHF. CDR3 DNA sequence: TGTGCCAGCAGCTCCTACCTCGGACAGGGCACGAGGGGTAATTCACCCCTCCACTTT. The full variable domain, completed using reference TRBV5-6 and TRBJ1-6, is DAGVTQSPTHLIKTRGQQVTLRCSPKSGHDTVSWYQQALGQGPQFIFQYYEEEERQRGNFPDRFSGHQFPNYSSELNVNALLLGDSALYLCASSSYLGQGTRGNSPLHFGNGTRLTVT.

The chain employs TRBV4-2 and TRBJ1-4; a possible D gene is TRBD1 (6 bases). V was clipped by 0 bases and J by 7 bases, with 15 bases between them. The germline V gene has CDR1 LGHNA and CDR2 YNFKEQ. This CDR3 has 16 residues. The CDR3 loop is CASSQDSGFRGEKLFF. In DNA, the CDR3 is TGTGCCAGCAGCCAAGATTCCGGGTTCAGGGGTGAAAAACTGTTTTTT.